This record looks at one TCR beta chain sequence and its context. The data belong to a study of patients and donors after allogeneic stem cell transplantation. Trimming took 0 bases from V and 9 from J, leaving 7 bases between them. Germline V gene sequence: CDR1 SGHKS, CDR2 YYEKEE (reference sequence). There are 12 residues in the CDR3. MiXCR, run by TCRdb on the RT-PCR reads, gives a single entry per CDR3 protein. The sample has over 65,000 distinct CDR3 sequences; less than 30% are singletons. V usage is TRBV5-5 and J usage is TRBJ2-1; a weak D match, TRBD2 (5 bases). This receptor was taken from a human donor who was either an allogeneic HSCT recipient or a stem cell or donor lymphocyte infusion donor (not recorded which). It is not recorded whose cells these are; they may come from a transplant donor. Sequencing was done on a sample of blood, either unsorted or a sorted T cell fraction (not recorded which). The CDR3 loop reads CASSLAAGEQFF. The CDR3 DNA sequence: TGTGCCAGCAGCTTGGCCGCGGGTGAGCAGTTCTTC.